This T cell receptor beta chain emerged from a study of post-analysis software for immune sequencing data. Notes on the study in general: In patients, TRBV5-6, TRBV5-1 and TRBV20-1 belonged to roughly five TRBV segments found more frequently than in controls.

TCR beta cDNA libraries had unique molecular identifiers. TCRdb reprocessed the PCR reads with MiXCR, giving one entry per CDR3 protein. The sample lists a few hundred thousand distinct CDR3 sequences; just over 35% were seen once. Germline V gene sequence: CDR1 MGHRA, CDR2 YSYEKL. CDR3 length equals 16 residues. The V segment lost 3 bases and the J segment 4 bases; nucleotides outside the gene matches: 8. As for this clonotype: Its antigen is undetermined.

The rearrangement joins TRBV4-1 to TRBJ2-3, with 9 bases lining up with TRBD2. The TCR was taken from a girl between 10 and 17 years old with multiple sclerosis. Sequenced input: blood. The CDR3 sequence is CASSQGLAGRSDTQYF. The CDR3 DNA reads TGCGCCAGCAGCCAGGGCCTAGCGGGGAGGTCAGATACGCAGTATTTT.